This entry lists 22 T cell receptor beta chains sequenced from one sample in a study of a mutant IDH1 vaccine in newly diagnosed glioma. These TCRs are of unknown antigen specificity. Sequenced by immunoSEQ multiplex PCR; TCRdb stores in-frame clones only, minus some. The sample yields roughly 76,000 clones, approximately 85% seen once. Stated time point: week 23, last vaccination. The content of each vaccine dose was 300 ug of mutant IDH1 20-mer peptide, and topical imiquimod accompanied it. Material: PBMCs, obtained from a glioma patient whose treatment included an IDH1 peptide vaccine. Receptor source: a man aged 25 to 40 with glioma. Some clones in this sample may be carry-over from other donors' samples.

The V gene is TRBV2, the J gene TRBJ1-4; D may be TRBD1 (6 bases). Germline loops: CDR1 SNHLY, CDR2 FYNNEI. This CDR3 spans 15 amino acids. V shed 4 bases and J shed 4 bases, with 13 bases lying between them. The CDR3 is CASSGQANRNEKLFF. CDR3 sequence (DNA): TGTGCCAGCAGTGGACAGGCAAACCGTAATGAAAAACTGTTTTTT.

The V gene is TRBV15, the J gene TRBJ2-1; 8 positions match TRBD2. CDR3 size: 18 residues. Losses at the gene ends were 3 bases for V and 3 bases for J; bases not matched to a gene: 13. CDR1 LNHNV and CDR2 YYDKDF come from the germline V gene (reference sequence). The CDR3 is CATSRSKREWGGYNEQFF. CDR3 bases: TGTGCCACCAGCAGGAGTAAGCGGGAGTGGGGGGGCTACAATGAGCAGTTCTTC.

J is TRBJ2-7 and V is TRBV5-5; 12 bases are a match to TRBD1. The junction had 11 bases not matched to a gene; V was cut back by 3 bases and J by 7 bases. Germline lookup yields CDR1 SGHKS and CDR2 YYEKEE (reference sequence). The CDR3 is 16 residues long. The CDR3 DNA reads as TGTGCCAGCAGCTCCTTACCGGGACAGGGGGCATGGGAGCAGTACTTC. Residues: CASSSLPGQGAWEQYF.

The chain has TRBV11-2 and TRBJ1-6; possibly TRBD1 for D (5 bases). The CDR3 is 13 residues long. The V gene lost 11 bases and the J gene lost 7 bases, with 15 bases spanning the gap. CDR1 is SGHAT, CDR2 FQNNGV, per germline. CDR3 loop: CAAGATVNSPLHF. The CDR3 DNA follows: TGTGCCGCCGGGGCGACAGTAAATTCACCCCTCCACTTT. Using reference TRBV11-2 and TRBJ1-6 for the parts outside the CDR3, the full variable domain is EAGVAQSPRYKIIEKRQSVAFWCNPISGHATLYWYQQILGQGPKLLIQFQNNGVVDDSQLPKDRFSAERLKGVDSTLKIQPAKLEDSAVYLCAAGATVNSPLHFGNGTRLTVT.

The chain combines TRBV2 with TRBJ1-5, with a weak D call TRBD1 (6 bases). Between the trimmed V and J ends, which lost 2 bases and 4 bases, there was a span of 21 bases. This CDR3 is built from 18 residues. CDR1 is SNHLY, CDR2 FYNNEI, per germline. In DNA, the CDR3 is TGTGCCAGCAGTGAACTCCAAGAGGGGGGGGTGTGGAATCAGCCCCAGCATTTT. It yields the protein CASSELQEGGVWNQPQHF.

V gene TRBV5-1 combines with J gene TRBJ2-1; the match to TRBD2 covers 8 bases. CDR3 length: 16 amino acids. Germline lookup yields CDR1 SGHRS and CDR2 YFSETQ. Trimming cost V 1 base and J 12 bases; bases outside gene matches: 15. The CDR3 nucleotides read TGCGCCAGCAGCTTGAATAGAGCGGGGGACCTTTTAGGGCAGTTCTTC. Amino acids: CASSLNRAGDLLGQFF. Full variable domain (remainder filled in from reference TRBV5-1 and TRBJ2-1): KAGVTQTPRYLIKTRGQQVTLSCSPISGHRSVSWYQQTPGQGLQFLFEYFSETQRNKGNFPGRFSGRQFSNSRSEMNVSTLELGDSALYLCASSLNRAGDLLGQFFGPGTRLTVL.

V usage is TRBV25-1 and J usage is TRBJ1-2; D gene uncertain. Germline CDR1 and CDR2: MGHDK and SYGVNS. V gave up 4 bases and J gave up 5 bases, with 17 bases separating them. CDR3 length: 15 residues. CDR3 region: CASSAPGSQSYGYTF. The CDR3 DNA is TGTGCCAGCAGTGCGCCAGGCTCTCAAAGTTATGGCTACACCTTC.

J is TRBJ2-3 and V is TRBV7-2; 8 bases are shared with TRBD2. The length of the CDR3 is 16 residues. The V gene end was trimmed by 1 base and the J gene end by 7 bases; junction bases not matched to a gene: 10. Looked up from germline, CDR1 is SGHTA and CDR2 is FQGNSA. The CDR3 bases are TGTGCCAGCAGCTTAGAAGGGGGTAGCGGGGACTATACGCAGTATTTT. Translation gives CASSLEGGSGDYTQYF.

The J gene is TRBJ2-3, the V gene TRBV9, with 10 nucleotides matching TRBD1. The V gene end was trimmed by 3 bases and the J gene end by 5 bases; junction bases not matched to a gene: 6. The germline V gene has CDR1 SGDLS and CDR2 YYNGEE. CDR3 length: 15 residues. The CDR3 here is CASSGQGQGLDTQYF. The DNA for the CDR3 is TGTGCCAGCAGCGGCCAGGGACAGGGGTTAGATACGCAGTATTTT. The variable domain in full, completed from reference TRBV9 and TRBJ2-3, reads DSGVTQTPKHLITATGQRVTLRCSPRSGDLSVYWYQQSLDQGLQFLIQYYNGEERAKGNILERFSAQQFPDLHSELNLSSLELGDSALYFCASSGQGQGLDTQYFGPGTRLTVL.

The sample holds one count of this clone. The CDR3: CASSLSTLNTGELFF. In nucleotides, the CDR3 is TGTGCCAGCAGTTTATCCACATTGAACACCGGGGAGCTGTTTTTT. This chain links TRBV27 with TRBJ2-2; no reliable D call. The germline V and J ends were trimmed by 0 bases and 1 base, with 6 bases remaining between them. The CDR3 totals 15 residues. Germline assignment: CDR1 MNHEY and CDR2 SMNVEV (reference sequence).

The chain joins TRBV11-1 to TRBJ1-6; 11 nucleotides align to TRBD1. Germline CDR1 reads SGHAT; CDR2 reads FQDESV (reference sequence). The CDR3 is made up of 16 amino acids. The ends lost 5 bases at V and 8 bases at J; junction bases unmatched: 8. CDR3: CASSLDRGRGDSPLHF. For the CDR3, the DNA is TGTGCCAGCAGCCTGGACAGGGGGCGAGGGGATTCACCCCTCCACTTT.

The chain carries TRBV11-3 and TRBJ2-1; D is unresolved. The CDR3 loop spans 13 amino acids. Germline CDR1 and CDR2: SGHNT and YENEEA. The V and J ends lost 1 base and 7 bases respectively, with 8 bases between them. The CDR3 region has the DNA TGTGCCAGCAGCTTAGGGGTTTTGAATGAGCAGTTCTTC. It translates to CASSLGVLNEQFF.

The chain carries TRBV19 and TRBJ2-7; TRBD2 aligns across 10 bases. The V gene's germline CDR1 is LNHDA and CDR2 SQIVND (reference sequence). This CDR3 is built from 15 residues. With 5 bases clipped from V and 1 base from J, the junction kept 5 bases outside the gene matches. CDR3 coding DNA: TGTGCCAGTAGTTCAATAGCGGGGGGTTCCTACGAGCAGTACTTC. Amino acid sequence: CASSSIAGGSYEQYF.

This clone occurred a few times. The chain uses TRBV4-2 and TRBJ1-1, with a weak D call TRBD1 (5 bases). Trimming removed 3 bases at V and 2 bases at J, with 7 bases between. The CDR3 totals 13 residues. Germline V gives CDR1 LGHNA, CDR2 YNFKEQ. The CDR3 nucleotides are TGTGCCAGCAGCCAGACAGATAACACTGAAGCTTTCTTT. Its protein product is CASSQTDNTEAFF.

The rearrangement uses TRBV5-6 and TRBJ2-1; D is ambiguous. CDR3 length: 17 amino acids. Germline V gene lookup returns CDR1 SGHDT and CDR2 YYEEEE. Trimming left V 0 bases short and J 4 bases short, with 17 bases between. CDR3 sequence reads: CASSLGLRSVTYNEQFF. The CDR3 DNA sequence: TGTGCCAGCAGCTTGGGGTTAAGAAGCGTCACTTACAATGAGCAGTTCTTC.

Comment on this clone: The junction departs from the called germline gene at one end, perhaps through a read error. This chain uses TRBV18 with TRBJ2-5; D possibly matches TRBD1 or TRBD2 (5 bases each). The CDR3 loop spans 14 amino acids. CDR1 and CDR2 from the germline V gene are KGHSH and LQKENI. The CDR3 protein is CASPPMPREETQYF. CDR3 in DNA: TGTGCCAGCCCACCAATGCCCAGGGAGGAGACCCAGTACTTC.

The gene calls are TRBV15 and TRBJ1-1, with D maybe TRBD1 (5 bases). Germline CDR1 LNHNV, CDR2 YYDKDF (reference sequence). The CDR3 has 16 amino acids. V lost 2 bases and J lost 4, with 17 bases in between. The CDR3 region has the DNA TGTGCCACCAGCAGATTGGGAGGAGGGGTTGGCACTGAAGCTTTCTTT. This sequence encodes CATSRLGGGVGTEAFF. Full variable domain (rest looked up from reference TRBV15 and TRBJ1-1): DAMVIQNPRYQVTQFGKPVTLSCSQTLNHNVMYWYQQKSSQAPKLLFHYYDKDFNNEADTPDNFQSRRPNTSFCFLDIRSPGLGDTAMYLCATSRLGGGVGTEAFFGQGTRLTVV.

This sequence joins TRBV15 and TRBJ2-2, with unresolved D. Germline V lookup: CDR1 LNHNV, CDR2 YYDKDF (reference sequence). The CDR3 contains 16 residues. The V and J ends lost 4 bases and 3 bases respectively, with 15 bases between them. The CDR3 DNA sequence: TGTGCCACCAGCAAATCGAAGGAAAGTTACACCGGGGAGCTGTTTTTT. Protein: CATSKSKESYTGELFF.

This clone was counted only a few times. The V gene is TRBV6-4, the J gene TRBJ2-1, with a weak D call TRBD1 (6 bases). The ends were cut back, 0 bases at V and 0 bases at J, with 15 bases in the middle. This CDR3 comprises 18 residues. The V gene's germline CDR1 is MRHNA and CDR2 SNTAGT. The CDR3 sequence: CASSDSGGPTSSYNEQFF. The CDR3 DNA reads as TGTGCCAGCAGTGACTCAGGGGGACCTACTAGCTCCTACAATGAGCAGTTCTTC.

This clone was picked up one time. The V and J genes are TRBV19 and TRBJ2-6; possible D gene TRBD2, 7 bases. The germline V and J ends were trimmed by 3 bases and 0 bases, with 27 bases remaining between them. The CDR3 spans 22 residues. CDR1 is LNHDA and CDR2 is SQIVND in the germline V gene (reference sequence). The CDR3 nucleotides are TGTGCCAGTAGTATTAGAAGACGAGAGGGGGGACTAAAGAGCTCTGGGGCCAACGTCCTGACTTTC. Residues: CASSIRRREGGLKSSGANVLTF.

This clone appeared a single time. The chain carries TRBV7-9 and TRBJ2-3; no reliable D call. The CDR3 length is 13 residues. Germline loops: CDR1 SEHNR, CDR2 FQNEAQ (reference sequence). The V and J ends lost 1 base and 4 bases respectively, with 6 bases between them. The CDR3 sequence: CASSLGAADTQYF. In DNA, the CDR3 is TGTGCCAGCAGCTTAGGGGCCGCAGATACGCAGTATTTT.

This clone appeared a single time. The chain has TRBV2 and TRBJ2-7; 9 nucleotides align to TRBD1. The CDR3 loop spans 14 amino acids. The V segment lost 5 bases and the J segment 5 bases; nucleotides outside the gene matches: 7. Germline loops: CDR1 SNHLY, CDR2 FYNNEI. CDR3 residues: CASSPGQGSDEQYF. CDR3 DNA sequence: TGTGCCAGCAGTCCGGGACAGGGTTCCGACGAGCAGTACTTC.